This T cell receptor beta chain was sequenced for a study of cytomegalovirus exposure and HLA in healthy donors. Overall study findings and caveats: Among TCR sequences, most were rare, though some public TCRs appeared in many donors. As a later analysis revealed, the rate of TCR association differed by HLA locus, with DRB1 most and HLA-C fewest. A later analysis linked a missense variant in DCLRE1C to the trimming of TCR beta V and J genes. The study put around 180 TCR beta chains on its list as cytomegalovirus-associated.

PCR amplification relied on 60 Vbeta primers (plus 13 Jbeta primers). Method: immunoSEQ multiplex PCR; TCRdb's copy keeps in-frame clones and lacks some. The sample lists 100,000 or so clones, about three quarters seen once, with roughly 15% in the top ten. As for this clone: Its antigen is unknown.

This sequence originates from a male donor in good health and CMV-seropositive. The sequenced sample consisted of PBMCs.

The CDR3 coding sequence is TGTGCCAGCTCAACCCCAGGACAGGACAGCTATGGCTACACCTTC. This sequence encodes CASSTPGQDSYGYTF. The J gene is TRBJ1-2, the V gene TRBV18, with TRBD1 matching over 7 bases. The CDR3 has 15 residues. In germline, CDR1 is KGHSH, CDR2 LQKENI. J was trimmed by 4 bases and V by 5 bases; bases with no gene match: 10.